This is a list of T cell receptor beta chains from one sample in a study of blood T cell repertoires in COVID-19. TCRdb's table, derived via immunoSEQ multiplex PCR, lists solely in-frame clones and lacks some. The data show 110,000 or so clones, approximately 81% seen once. Sequencing input: peripheral blood. These receptors came from a man aged 60-69 years with acute or convalescent COVID-19. Each CDR3 is given with its conserved first and last residue. Each record gives: clone size, J gene, D gene, V gene, CDR3 protein, CDR3 DNA. A D gene is named only where the DNA matches it firmly. A clone size is listed for some rows: how often the clone was seen (once, few, many), or a class if it is expanded.

few TRBJ1-5 - TRBV6-6 CASRRQAPQPQHF TGTGCCAGCCGTCGACAGGCGCCTCAGCCCCAGCATTTT
- TRBJ2-5 TRBD2 TRBV9 CASSLGGLAGGETQYF TGTGCCAGCAGCCTAGGGGGCCTAGCGGGAGGAGAGACCCAGTACTTC
- TRBJ1-4 - TRBV5-6 CASSFQQGFEKLFF TGTGCCAGCAGCTTCCAACAGGGTTTTGAAAAACTGTTTTTT
few TRBJ2-7 TRBD1 TRBV18 CASSPSDRALGDEQYF TGTGCCAGCTCACCAAGCGACAGGGCGTTGGGGGACGAGCAGTACTTC
- TRBJ2-7 TRBD1 TRBV6-5 CATIGQGGYEQYF TGTGCCACCATAGGACAGGGGGGCTACGAGCAGTACTTC
- TRBJ2-3 - TRBV5-3 CARPLTEGSTQYF TGTGCCAGACCCCTAACGGAGGGTTCAACGCAGTATTTT
- TRBJ2-4 - TRBV28 CASSPPGTLKNIQYF TGTGCCAGCAGTCCCCCAGGGACACTGAAAAACATTCAGTACTTC
- TRBJ2-1 TRBD1 TRBV11-2 CASSWDSYNEQFF TGTGCCAGCAGCTGGGACAGTTACAATGAGCAGTTCTTC
- TRBJ2-3 - TRBV5-6 CASSIPGVGDTQYF TGTGCCAGCAGCATTCCGGGAGTGGGGGATACGCAGTATTTT
- TRBJ2-2 - TRBV29-1 CSVELKADPTGELFF TGCAGCGTTGAACTTAAAGCGGACCCCACCGGGGAGCTGTTTTTT
- TRBJ2-7 TRBD2 TRBV20-1 CSASQGLAGAYEQYF TGCAGTGCTAGTCAAGGGCTAGCGGGAGCCTACGAGCAGTACTTC
- TRBJ1-1 - TRBV28 CASSLVKNTEAFF TGTGCCAGCAGTTTAGTCAAGAACACTGAAGCTTTCTTT
many TRBJ2-5 - TRBV19 CASNAVSGETQYF TGTGCCAGTAATGCGGTAAGCGGAGAGACCCAGTACTTC
- TRBJ1-1 - TRBV5-1 CASSLEGVSTEAFF TGCGCCAGCAGCTTGGAGGGGGTGAGCACTGAAGCTTTCTTT
few TRBJ2-3 TRBD2 TRBV9 CASSVGLGRAGGTDTQYF TGTGCCAGCAGCGTAGGTCTGGGCCGAGCGGGAGGCACAGATACGCAGTATTTT
- TRBJ2-7 TRBD2 TRBV20-1 CSAGRAYEQYF TGCAGTGCTGGGAGGGCCTACGAGCAGTACTTC
- TRBJ2-2 - TRBV2 CASRITGSGELFF TGTGCCAGCAGGATCACAGGGTCCGGGGAGCTGTTTTTT
- TRBJ2-7 - TRBV29-1 CSVIGLTYEQYF TGCAGCGTTATCGGGTTGACCTACGAGCAGTACTTC
- TRBJ2-3 - TRBV30 CAWRPLTGNRDTQYF TGTGCCTGGAGGCCCCTGACAGGCAATCGAGATACGCAGTATTTT
- TRBJ2-1 - TRBV3-1/TRBV3-2 CASSQSGESNEQFF TGTGCCAGCAGCCAATCGGGGGAGAGTAATGAGCAGTTCTTC
few TRBJ1-4 TRBD1 TRBV19 CASSGPTGGNNEKLFF TGTGCCAGTAGCGGTCCGACAGGGGGAAATAATGAAAAACTGTTTTTT
- TRBJ1-1 TRBD1 TRBV11-1 CASSLAQPRGRNTEAFF TGTGCCAGCAGCTTAGCGCAACCCAGGGGGCGAAACACTGAAGCTTTCTTT
once TRBJ1-3 - TRBV6-1 CASSVIDSSSSGNTIYF TGTGCCAGCAGTGTTATCGACAGTTCGAGCTCTGGAAACACCATATATTTT
few TRBJ2-1 TRBD1 TRBV28 CASRDRGQDEQFF TGTGCCAGCAGAGACAGGGGGCAGGATGAGCAGTTCTTC
- TRBJ2-7 - TRBV9 CASSVAPGSNKDEQYF TGTGCCAGCAGCGTAGCTCCCGGGTCCAACAAGGACGAGCAGTACTTC
once TRBJ2-1 TRBD1 TRBV11-2 CASSVGQAGDNEQFF TGTGCCAGCAGCGTGGGACAGGCCGGAGACAATGAGCAGTTCTTC
- TRBJ2-7 TRBD1 TRBV4-1 CASSKGQERSYEQYF TGCGCCAGCAGCAAAGGACAGGAGAGGTCCTACGAGCAGTACTTC
- TRBJ1-4 - TRBV28 CASRPGNEKLFF TGTGCCAGCAGGCCCGGTAATGAAAAACTGTTTTTT